These 6 T cell receptor beta chains were sequenced from one sample in a study of cytomegalovirus exposure and HLA in healthy donors. Use of 60 Vbeta and 13 Jbeta primers characterized the PCR. The data were produced by immunoSEQ multiplex PCR, yet TCRdb's version contains in-frame clones alone and is incomplete. Of some 110,000 clones in the sample, 74% are singletons; the top ten hold around 4.9%. The sequencing sample was made of PBMCs. These receptor sequences come from a young man in good health and CMV-seropositive.

V gene TRBV7-9 combines with J gene TRBJ1-1; D is unresolved. V was pared by 1 base and J by 7 bases, with 10 bases between. CDR3 size: 13 residues. Germline V gene lookup returns CDR1 SEHNR and CDR2 FQNEAQ (reference sequence). The CDR3 spells CASSLGAVVEAFF. CDR3 bases: TGTGCCAGCAGCTTAGGCGCGGTCGTTGAAGCTTTCTTT.

The chain carries TRBV6-6 and TRBJ2-7; 9 bases match TRBD1. Germline CDR1 and CDR2: MNHNY and SVGAGI (reference sequence). V was pared by 3 bases and J by 3 bases, with 6 bases of the junction left unmatched. The CDR3 sequence is 15 residues long. CDR3 sequence: CASSYSAGQGYEQYF. DNA of the CDR3: TGTGCCAGCAGTTATTCCGCGGGACAGGGCTACGAGCAGTACTTC.

This clone was recorded a few times. Compared with germline, one end of the junction differs, possibly owing to a read error. The V and J genes are TRBV7-2 and TRBJ2-7; 9 bases fit TRBD1. CDR1 SGHTA and CDR2 FQGNSA come from the germline V gene. The CDR3 totals 14 residues. The CDR3: CASSWDRATYEPYF. The CDR3 region has the DNA TGCGCCAGCAGCTGGGACAGGGCTACCTACGAGCCCTACTTC.

The CDR3 bases are TGTGCCAGCAGCTTAAATCCGGTTTACTATGGCTACACCTTC. Translation: CASSLNPVYYGYTF. The chain employs TRBV7-3 and TRBJ1-2; D remains unclear. Trimming removed 1 base at V and 3 bases at J, with 9 bases between. The CDR3 loop spans 14 amino acids. In germline, CDR1 is SGHTA, CDR2 FQGTGA.

The chain combines TRBV6-5 with TRBJ1-1; tentatively, D is TRBD1 (6 bases). The CDR3 totals 13 residues. Germline V gene lookup returns CDR1 MNHEY and CDR2 SVGAGI. Trimming pared 0 bases from V and 8 bases from J, leaving 10 bases between. CDR3 nucleotide sequence: TGTGCCAGCAGTTACTCGACCAGGGGAGAAGCTTTCTTT. It codes for CASSYSTRGEAFF.

V is TRBV4-1 and J is TRBJ1-2; 10 bases are a match to TRBD1. This CDR3 region has 17 residues. J was trimmed by 2 bases and V by 3 bases; bases with no gene match: 9. Germline V lookup: CDR1 MGHRA, CDR2 YSYEKL. This CDR3 reads CASSHTTGTGVNYGYTF. CDR3 nucleotides: TGCGCCAGCAGCCACACAACTGGGACAGGGGTGAACTATGGCTACACCTTC.